This T cell receptor (beta chain) comes out of a study of T cells in Graves' hyperthyroidism and ophthalmopathy. The length of the CDR3 is 15 residues. With 0 bases removed from V and 0 bases from J, the gap between germline ends came to 9 bases. From germline, CDR1 is SGDLS and CDR2 YYNGEE. This clonotype occurred many times. Antigen unknown. Points from the study as a whole: In blood, most of the thyroid clonotypes expanded above 0.001 were also present. Ophthalmopathy and stable hyperthyroidism were told apart by a 13 V-J model.

TCR beta CDR3 regions were amplified from RNA transcripts. First-round RT-PCR targeting the TCR CDR3 was performed with the HTBI primer set. TCRdb re-analysed the multiplex PCR reads in MiXCR, keeping a single row per CDR3 protein. The sample lists around 700,000 distinct CDR3 sequences; 30% to 40% were seen once. Hyperthyroidism of Graves' type that showed no ophthalmopathy progression within 18 months was stable. Patients were excluded for uncontrolled infection, other autoimmune disease, pregnancy or lactation. The sequenced material came from blood. This sequence was found in a middle-aged woman with Graves' hyperthyroidism. The rearrangement joins TRBV9 to TRBJ1-1; D gene unclear. CDR3 residues: CASSVDSRLNTEAFF. For the CDR3, the DNA is TGTGCCAGCAGCGTAGATTCTCGGTTGAACACTGAAGCTTTCTTT.